The next 26 T cell receptor beta chains were all read from a single sample in a study of T cells in Graves' hyperthyroidism and ophthalmopathy. RNA transcripts gave rise to amplified TCR beta CDR3 regions. The TCR CDR3 first-round RT-PCR relied on the HTBI primer set. Via MiXCR, TCRdb re-called the multiplex PCR reads, giving one row per CDR3 protein. The sample holds more than 550,000 distinct CDR3 sequences, roughly 45% seen once. The sequencing input was peripheral blood or thyroid tissue (not recorded which). The receptor source for this set is an adult man with Graves' disease, either hyperthyroidism or ophthalmopathy (not recorded which).

This clonotype was seen many times. The chain carries TRBV25-1 and TRBJ1-2; 10 nucleotides line up with TRBD1. This CDR3 has 14 amino acids. Germline CDR1 and CDR2: MGHDK and SYGVNS. With V trimmed by 8 bases and J by 14 bases, 17 bases remained unmatched. The DNA for the CDR3 is TGTGCCAGCGCGGGACAGGGGCCTGGATGGTTTAAGACCTTC. It specifies CASAGQGPGWFKTF.

Turning to this clonotype: This CDR3 fails to terminate in the conserved phenylalanine or tryptophan, so it likely reflects a read error. Because the CDR3's place on the DNA is in doubt, the DNA is left out and the CDR3 is given as listed by TCRdb. The rearrangement uses TRBV15 and TRBJ2-1; the DNA was not used to check the table's D call, TRBD1. The CDR3 has 8 residues if both end residues are counted. CDR1 LNHNV and CDR2 YYDKDF come from the germline V gene (reference sequence). The CDR3 loop is CATSRNRV.

This rearrangement joins TRBV2 to TRBJ2-7; TRBD2 matches 7 bases. V was pared by 6 bases and J by 0 bases, with 11 bases of the junction left unmatched. The CDR3 has 16 residues. The germline V gene has CDR1 SNHLY and CDR2 FYNNEI. The CDR3 is CASSQERSGISYEQYF. The CDR3 nucleotides read TGTGCCAGCAGCCAAGAAAGGAGCGGGATCTCCTACGAGCAGTACTTC.

This clonotype was picked up many times. The chain couples TRBV25-1 to TRBJ1-1, with TRBD1 matching 8 bases. Trimming at V came to 3 bases and at J to 5 bases, leaving 11 bases not matched to a gene. The CDR3 runs to 16 residues. Germline CDR1 reads MGHDK; CDR2 reads SYGVNS. The CDR3 here is CASSDPHTGGGTEAFF. The CDR3 DNA reads as TGTGCCAGCAGTGATCCTCACACAGGGGGAGGGACTGAAGCTTTCTTT.

In this sample, this clonotype turned up many times. The J gene is TRBJ2-5, the V gene TRBV7-8, with a tentative D call TRBD2 (7 bases). CDR3 length equals 16 residues. V lost 0 bases and J 4 bases, leaving 15 bases between the germline ends. The V gene's germline CDR1 is SGHVS and CDR2 FQNEAQ. The CDR3 here is CASSLARMRGGETQYF. CDR3 bases: TGTGCCAGCAGCTTAGCGAGGATGAGGGGGGGAGAGACCCAGTACTTC.

As to this clonotype: An end of the junction differs from the germline gene, which may be a read error. The CDR3 loop reads CASSLGEGGGNQPQHF. For the CDR3, the DNA is TGTGCCAGCAGTTTGGGGGAGGGCGGGGGCAATCAGCCCCAACATTTT. The J gene is TRBJ1-5, the V gene TRBV6-5; weak D call: TRBD1 (6 bases). The CDR3 extends over 16 amino acids. Germline V CDR1 and CDR2: MNHEY, SVGAGI.

This clonotype was observed at least ten times. The genes are TRBV2 and TRBJ1-4, with 7 bases fitting TRBD1. Germline V lookup: CDR1 SNHLY, CDR2 FYNNEI. This CDR3 contains 13 residues. V trimming: 10 bases; J trimming: 5 bases; junction bases outside the gene matches: 7. In DNA, the CDR3 is TGTGCCAACCGGGACAGCGTAAATGAAAAACTGTTTTTT. It is translated as CANRDSVNEKLFF.

The chain is built from TRBV20-1 and TRBJ2-5, with 8 bases matching TRBD2. There are 17 residues in the CDR3. V trimming: 3 bases; J trimming: 0 bases; junction bases outside the gene matches: 12. The germline V gene has CDR1 DFQATT and CDR2 SNEGSKA (reference sequence). The CDR3 DNA is TGCAGTGCTAGGGGCTCCAGCGGCGGGGGGTACCAAGAGACCCAGTACTTC. It yields the protein CSARGSSGGGYQETQYF.

V usage is TRBV2 and J usage is TRBJ2-7; TRBD1 matches at 9 bases. The V and J ends lost 6 bases and 4 bases, in that order; junction bases with no gene match: 7. CDR1 SNHLY and CDR2 FYNNEI come from the germline V gene. The CDR3 has 14 residues. In nucleotides, the CDR3 is TGTGCCAGCAGGGATCCGGACAGGGGTTACGAGCAGTACTTC. It translates to CASRDPDRGYEQYF.

This clonotype appeared many times. This chain joins TRBV7-2 and TRBJ1-2; possible D gene TRBD1, 5 bases. With 5 bases removed from V and 8 bases from J, the gap between germline ends came to 18 bases. CDR1 and CDR2 (germline): SGHTA, FQGNSA. The CDR3 consists of 14 residues. CDR3 nucleotide sequence: TGTGCCAGCAGCCGGCCGGCGACAGCACAAGGCTACACCTTC. It yields the protein CASSRPATAQGYTF.

Notes on this clonotype: No conserved phenylalanine or tryptophan ends this CDR3, so it is likely a read error. This sequence joins TRBV2 and TRBJ2-7; 9 bases match TRBD2. Germline V gene sequence: CDR1 SNHLY, CDR2 FYNNEI. The CDR3 is made up of 16 amino acids. V lost 6 bases, J lost 1 base, and 10 bases stayed unmatched. CDR3 nucleotides: TGTGCCAGCAGCGTAGGCCTAGCGGGGATATCCTACGAGCAGTACCTC. It codes for CASSVGLAGISYEQYL.

This clonotype came up many times. The rearrangement links TRBV29-1 to TRBJ1-4, with 7 bases aligning to TRBD1. With V trimmed by 4 bases and J by 8 bases, 4 bases remained unmatched. The CDR3 totals 12 residues. The germline gives CDR1 SQVTM, CDR2 ANQGSEA. In nucleotides, the CDR3 is TGCAGCGTTGCCAGGGGGGACGAAAAACTGTTTTTT. Its protein product is CSVARGDEKLFF. Full variable domain (missing parts from reference TRBV29-1 and TRBJ1-4): SAVISQKPSRDICQRGTSLTIQCQVDSQVTMMFWYRQQPGQSLTLIATANQGSEATYESGFVIDKFPISRPNLTFSTLTVSNMSPEDSSIYLCSVARGDEKLFFGSGTQLSVL.

This clonotype was recorded at least ten times. V and J are TRBV10-3 and TRBJ1-6, with D possibly TRBD1 on 6 matching bases. Germline V lookup: CDR1 ENHRY, CDR2 SYGVKD. The CDR3 totals 16 residues. Between the trimmed V and J ends, which lost 4 bases and 8 bases, there was a span of 18 bases. The CDR3 region is CAISVRDIGRDSPLHF. The CDR3 coding sequence is TGTGCCATCAGTGTTAGGGACATCGGAAGAGATTCACCCCTCCACTTT.

This clonotype was counted between two and nine times. This sequence joins TRBV20-1 and TRBJ2-7; 8 bases line up with TRBD1. From germline, CDR1 is DFQATT and CDR2 SNEGSKA (reference sequence). This CDR3 is built from 15 residues. After removal of 0 bases from V and 3 bases from J, the junction contained 7 bases not matched to a gene. The CDR3, as DNA: TGCAGTGCTAGAGATCAGGGACAGGCGATCTACGAGCAGTACTTC. As protein: CSARDQGQAIYEQYF.

This clonotype was seen just once. The V gene is TRBV19, the J gene TRBJ1-5; TRBD1 is a possible D gene (6 bases). The CDR3 has 17 residues. Germline assignment: CDR1 LNHDA and CDR2 SQIVND (reference sequence). V was trimmed by 3 bases and J by 0 bases, leaving 15 bases between them. The CDR3 reads CASSIPLQGYSNQPQHF. The CDR3 bases are TGTGCCAGTAGTATCCCCTTACAGGGCTATAGCAATCAGCCCCAGCATTTT.

This sequence joins TRBV25-1 and TRBJ1-6, with TRBD1 as a possible D gene (5 bases). Germline V gives CDR1 MGHDK, CDR2 SYGVNS. CDR3 size: 16 residues. V lost 1 base, J lost 5 bases, and 12 bases lay in between. CDR3 bases: TGTGCCAGCAGTGAATGGGGGGGATGGGATAATTCACCCCTCCACTTT. Protein: CASSEWGGWDNSPLHF.

As regards this clonotype: A much larger clone sits a single nucleotide away, making a read error possible. The chain couples TRBV7-9 to TRBJ1-6, with D maybe TRBD1 (5 bases). The CDR3 is 14 residues long. The germline V gene encodes CDR1 SEHNR and CDR2 FQNEAQ (reference sequence). CDR3 protein: CASSLTVYNSTLHF. CDR3 nucleotide sequence: TGTGCCAGCAGCTTGACAGTCTATAATTCAACCCTCCACTTT. Full variable domain (rest looked up from reference TRBV7-9 and TRBJ1-6): DTGVSQNPRHKITKRGQNVTFRCDPISEHNRLYWYRQTLGQGPEFLTYFQNEAQLEKSRLLSDRFSAERPKGSFSTLEIQRTEQGDSAMYLCASSLTVYNSTLHFGNGTRLTVT.

Turning to this clonotype: Germline is not matched at one junction end, which may reflect a read error. The CDR3 here is CSGAGRLNYGYTF. The CDR3, as DNA: TGCAGCGGTGCAGGCAGACTTAACTATGGCTACACCTTT. The rearrangement joins TRBV29-1 to TRBJ1-2; D remains ambiguous. CDR3 length equals 13 residues. Germline-derived CDR1 and CDR2 are SQVTM and ANQGSEA.

This clonotype came up a few times. The chain carries TRBV6-1 and TRBJ1-5, with D hard to call. This CDR3 is built from 12 residues. The V gene lost 7 bases and the J gene lost 3 bases, with 7 bases spanning the gap. The germline CDR1 and CDR2 sequences are MNHNS and SASEGT. The CDR3 DNA reads as TGTGCCAGCACAAACCCCAATCAGCCCCAGCATTTT. It codes for CASTNPNQPQHF.

This clonotype was observed at least ten times. This chain joins TRBV29-1 and TRBJ1-1; a possible D gene is TRBD1 (5 bases). Germline loops: CDR1 SQVTM, CDR2 ANQGSEA. V lost 4 bases to trimming and J lost 1 base, with 10 bases between them. The length of the CDR3 is 13 residues. DNA of the CDR3: TGCAGCGTTGGGGGTGGGGGGAACACTGAAGCTTTCTTT. Protein sequence: CSVGGGGNTEAFF.

Only a few counts were recorded for this clonotype. This chain links TRBV20-1 with TRBJ1-1; D unresolved. The CDR3 is made up of 14 amino acids. Germline loops: CDR1 DFQATT, CDR2 SNEGSKA (reference sequence). Trimming took off 6 bases at V and 0 bases at J, with 14 bases between the two ends. This CDR3 reads CSAPRPGLNTEAFF. CDR3 nucleotides: TGCAGTGCCCCGAGACCGGGATTGAACACTGAAGCTTTCTTT.

The chain is built from TRBV6-1 and TRBJ2-5; the D is unclear. V was shortened by 10 bases and J by 2 bases, with 17 bases between the two germline ends. The germline V gene encodes CDR1 MNHNS and CDR2 SASEGT. This CDR3 has 14 amino acids. CDR3 residues: CAIRLAVSQETQYF. Here the CDR3 DNA reads TGTGCCATCAGATTGGCAGTGTCACAAGAGACCCAGTACTTC.

For the CDR3, the DNA is TGTGCCAGCAGTGATCGACAGCCCCAGCATTTT. This translates into CASSDRQPQHF. The rearrangement joins TRBV7-9 to TRBJ1-5; D not resolved. This CDR3 comprises 11 residues. Trimming stripped 6 bases from V and 7 bases from J, with 7 bases between. The germline CDR1 and CDR2 sequences are SEHNR and FQNEAQ (reference sequence).

This clonotype showed up many times. DNA for the CDR3: TGTGCCAGCAGTAACGGAGGGAGCAATCAGCCCCAGCATTTT. As protein: CASSNGGSNQPQHF. The chain recombines TRBV2 with TRBJ1-5; the D is unclear. Looked up from germline, CDR1 is SNHLY and CDR2 is FYNNEI. Trimming removed 5 bases at V and 1 base at J, with 9 bases between. The CDR3 is 14 amino acids.

The rearrangement uses TRBV25-1 and TRBJ2-7, with D perhaps TRBD2 (6 bases). Germline V gene lookup returns CDR1 MGHDK and CDR2 SYGVNS. There are 19 residues in the CDR3. With 6 bases removed from V and 2 bases from J, the gap between germline ends came to 29 bases. The CDR3 loop reads CASSVRDLYPIGEPYEQYF. For the CDR3, the DNA is TGTGCCAGCAGCGTGCGGGACTTATACCCAATAGGGGAACCCTACGAGCAGTACTTC.

There are many counts of this clonotype. V and J are TRBV29-1 and TRBJ1-1, with D tentatively TRBD1 (6 bases). Per the germline V gene, CDR1 is SQVTM and CDR2 is ANQGSEA. The CDR3 is 12 residues long. V was pared by 1 base and J by 6 bases, with 9 bases between. Here the CDR3 reads CSVEVKGAEAFF. CDR3 in DNA: TGCAGCGTTGAAGTAAAGGGGGCTGAAGCTTTCTTT.